This is a list of T cell receptor beta chains from one sample in a study of regulatory T cells in long-lasting Graves disease. TCRdb re-derived calls from the multiplex PCR reads in MiXCR, one entry per CDR3 protein. The sample includes a few hundred thousand distinct CDR3 sequences, roughly a fifth of them seen just once. The sample here was peripheral blood mononuclear cells (PBMCs), taken when the disease was refractory, from a patient treated with antithyroid drugs. All receptors come from a female donor with Graves disease. Each CDR3 is given with its conserved first and last residue. A D gene is named only where the DNA matches it firmly. Clone size is shown for a subset of rows, as once, few, many or a class of expanded clone.

D,J,size,V,DNA,CDR3
.,TRBJ1-2,many,TRBV2,TGTGCCAGCAGTGAACAGGTGAACTATGGCTACACCTTC,CASSEQVNYGYTF
.,TRBJ1-1,many,TRBV28,TGTGCCAGCAGTTTAGGGACATCCTTATCTGAAGCTTTCTTT,CASSLGTSLSEAFF
.,TRBJ1-2,.,TRBV5-1,TGCGCCAGCAGCTTGGAGGGGCCGACCTATGGCTACACCTTC,CASSLEGPTYGYTF
TRBD2,TRBJ2-3,.,TRBV7-6,TGTGCCAGCAGCCCTACAATTCACGGGAGGGATACGCAGTATTTT,CASSPTIHGRDTQYF
TRBD1,TRBJ1-1,many,TRBV7-2,TGTGCCACCTCACGGGACAGGGCCACTGAAGCTTTCTTT,CATSRDRATEAFF
.,TRBJ1-2,.,TRBV27,TGTGCCAGCAGCCCAATGTGGTCGGAAAGGGTCCCAGAAGAAAATACTCAAGCTAACTATGGCTACACCTTC,CASSPMWSERVPEENTQANYGYTF
.,TRBJ2-7,.,TRBV5-1,TGCGCCAGCAGCTTGGTCTCGAACGAGCAGTACTTC,CASSLVSNEQYF
TRBD1,TRBJ1-4,.,TRBV12-3/TRBV12-4,TGTGCCAGCAGTTCCCTGGACAGGGGTTTGGAAAAACTGTTTTTT,CASSSLDRGLEKLFF
.,TRBJ1-5,.,TRBV19,TGTGCCAGTACTAGGGGCGCGGAGCAGCCCCAGCATTTT,CASTRGAEQPQHF
.,TRBJ2-5,few,TRBV7-8,TGTGCCAGCAGCTTAATAAGGGCAGGGAGGTGGCAAGAGACCCAGTACTTC,CASSLIRAGRWQETQYF
.,TRBJ1-1,few,TRBV7-9,TGTGCCAGCAGCGGCAGGGGCCAGACTGAAGCTTTCTTT,CASSGRGQTEAFF
TRBD1,TRBJ1-1,few,TRBV20-1,TGCAGTGCTAGGGGTGGAGGACAGGGGAAGCGGGAGAACACTGAAGCTTTCTTT,CSARGGGQGKRENTEAFF
.,TRBJ2-6,.,TRBV27,TGTGCCAGCAGTTTAATCAGCTCTGGGGCCAACGTCCTGACTTTC,CASSLISSGANVLTF
.,TRBJ1-6,.,TRBV27,TGTGCCACCTCCTTGGATCTTCTGAGCTCCTATAATTCACCCCTCCACTTT,CATSLDLLSSYNSPLHF
.,TRBJ1-5,many,TRBV6-2/TRBV6-3,TGTGCCAGCAGTTATTCCGACAGAGGGCAGCCCCAGCATTTT,CASSYSDRGQPQHF
.,TRBJ2-1,.,TRBV7-9,TGTGCCAGCAGCTTTTCCCGACGGGAGGAGCAGTTCTTC,CASSFSRREEQFF
TRBD1,TRBJ2-5,.,TRBV10-3,TGTGCCATCAGCGACGACAGGGCTGATGAGACCCAGTACTTC,CAISDDRADETQYF
.,TRBJ1-5,few,TRBV7-9,TGTGCCAGCAGCCCGGGTGCTGGCCAGCCCCAGCATTTT,CASSPGAGQPQHF
.,TRBJ1-6,few,TRBV20-1,TGCAGTGCTGGGGACATCGTGAATTCACCCCTCCACTTT,CSAGDIVNSPLHF
.,TRBJ2-7,few,TRBV20-1,TGCAGTGGAAGATACTCCTACGAGCAGTACTTC,CSGRYSYEQYF
.,TRBJ1-6,.,TRBV15,TGTGCCACCCAAAACAGGGAGAAAAATTCACCCCTCCACTTT,CATQNREKNSPLHF
.,TRBJ2-1,many,TRBV28,TGTGCCAGCAGTTTTAGATCGGGAGCGGGCCCCAGGGGTGAGCAGTTCTTC,CASSFRSGAGPRGEQFF
TRBD1,TRBJ2-7,many,TRBV15,TGTGCCACCAGCAGTGGGACAGGGGTTCCCTACGAGCAGTACTTC,CATSSGTGVPYEQYF
TRBD1,TRBJ1-2,few,TRBV7-9,TGTGCCAGCAGCTCCTCGGAGGGGGCTTTGGGCTACACCTTC,CASSSSEGALGYTF
.,TRBJ1-1,few,TRBV4-1,TGCGCCAGCAGCCAGGGGGCTGAAGCTTTCTTT,CASSQGAEAFF
TRBD2,TRBJ2-1,few,TRBV20-1,TGCAGTTCTAGGCCGCGGGAGGCGGTAAATGAGCAGTTCTTC,CSSRPREAVNEQFF
TRBD2,TRBJ2-5,.,TRBV20-1,TGCAGTGCTAGACGAGGACTAGCGGGAGAGACCCAGTACTTC,CSARRGLAGETQYF
.,TRBJ1-2,many,TRBV5-1,TGCGCCAGCAGCTTGGCAGGCGGTCAGATCTATGGCTACACCTTC,CASSLAGGQIYGYTF
TRBD2,TRBJ2-5,many,TRBV2,TGTGCCAGCAGTGGACTAGCGGGAATGAGGGGTGTGCAGGAGACCCAGTACTTC,CASSGLAGMRGVQETQYF
TRBD2,TRBJ2-1,.,TRBV27,TGTGCCAGCAGCTGGACTAGCGGGAGCAATGAGCAGTTCTTC,CASSWTSGSNEQFF
TRBD2,TRBJ2-7,many,TRBV18,TGTGCCAGCTCACCAGCTAGCGGCTACGAGCAGTACTTC,CASSPASGYEQYF
.,TRBJ1-1,many,TRBV10-3,TGTGCCATCCAGGGGACAAAAAACACTGAAGCTTTCTTT,CAIQGTKNTEAFF
.,TRBJ1-1,.,TRBV20-1,TGCAGTGCAGTCCCCCGGGGGAGGGGGGACACTGAAGCTTTCTTT,CSAVPRGRGDTEAFF
TRBD1,TRBJ2-7,.,TRBV6-2/TRBV6-3,TGTGCCAGCAGTTTTAACTGGGACAGGGTTCGATACGAGCAGTACTTC,CASSFNWDRVRYEQYF
TRBD2,TRBJ2-5,many,TRBV2,TGTGCCAGCAGTGTGATACTAGCGGGAGTAGAGACCCAGTACTTC,CASSVILAGVETQYF
TRBD2,TRBJ2-5,many,TRBV7-2,TGTGCCAGCAGCTTAGTGACTAGCGGGAGGAAAGAGACCCAGTACTTC,CASSLVTSGRKETQYF
.,TRBJ2-2,few,TRBV2,TGTGCCAGCAGTGGGAGCACCGGGGAGCTGTTTTTT,CASSGSTGELFF
.,TRBJ1-5,many,TRBV20-1,TGCAGTGCTAGGTCAGGGGTAGGGCGCAATCAGCCCCAGCATTTT,CSARSGVGRNQPQHF
.,TRBJ2-3,few,TRBV5-5,TGTGCCAGCAGCTTGCTAAGTACAGATACGCAGTATTTT,CASSLLSTDTQYF
.,TRBJ2-2,.,TRBV18,TGTGCCAGTCGTACAGATACCGGGGAGCTGTTTTTT,CASRTDTGELFF
.,TRBJ2-5,few,TRBV28,TGTGCCAGCATCCCGAGGGCGGTCCGCGGGACCCAGTACTTC,CASIPRAVRGTQYF
TRBD1,TRBJ1-1,few,TRBV28,TGTGCCAGCAGTTCCCCCTTCGGGACAGCAGACACTGAAGCTTTCTTT,CASSSPFGTADTEAFF
.,TRBJ1-2,once,TRBV3-1,TGTGCCAGCAGCCAACCAGACAGGTCGCATATTCACGGCTACACCTTC,CASSQPDRSHIHGYTF
TRBD2,TRBJ2-5,.,TRBV5-5,TGTGCCAGCAGCTTTGTACTAGCGGGAGGTCGGGAGACCCAGTACTTC,CASSFVLAGGRETQYF
TRBD2,TRBJ2-7,few,TRBV29-1,TGCAGCGTTGACGTAGCGGGGTTCGCGACCGAGCAGTACTTC,CSVDVAGFATEQYF
TRBD2,TRBJ2-5,.,TRBV4-1,TGCGCCAGCAGCAGGCCGACTAGCGGGAAAGGGACCCAGTACTTC,CASSRPTSGKGTQYF
.,TRBJ1-2,.,TRBV5-6,TGTGCCAGCAGCTTGGACCGGGGGCTCTATGGCTACACCTTC,CASSLDRGLYGYTF
TRBD1,TRBJ2-1,.,TRBV9,TGTGCCAGCAGCCCCACGGGGACAGGGAGGATTGAGCAGTTCTTC,CASSPTGTGRIEQFF
TRBD1,TRBJ1-6,many,TRBV28,TGTGCCAGCAGTCTTAAACCCCCCGGGACAGGGAATTCACCCCTCCACTTT,CASSLKPPGTGNSPLHF
.,TRBJ2-7,many,TRBV6-1,TGTGCCAGCAGTGAGGAGACAGTTCTCTTCTACGAGCAGTACTTC,CASSEETVLFYEQYF
.,TRBJ2-7,few,TRBV7-9,TGTGCCAGCAGCCTGCGGGACAGACCTTACGAGCAGTACTTC,CASSLRDRPYEQYF
.,TRBJ1-1,many,TRBV6-9,TGTGCCAGCAGTTATGAGGGGGAAGGGAACACTGAAGCTTTCTTT,CASSYEGEGNTEAFF
TRBD2,TRBJ2-7,many,TRBV7-9,TGTGCCAGCAGCCCAGCGGGAGGGGGCTACGAGCAGTACTTC,CASSPAGGGYEQYF
.,TRBJ1-5,few,TRBV11-3,TGTGCCAGCAGCTTAGATTTCAGACAGAACTATAGCAATCAGCCCCAGCATTTT,CASSLDFRQNYSNQPQHF
.,TRBJ1-1,many,TRBV29-1,TGCAGCGTTGAGGGAGCGGCGAACACTGAAGCTTTCTTT,CSVEGAANTEAFF
.,TRBJ1-1,few,TRBV4-3,TGCGCCAGCAGCCAATCGGCCGTTAGTCGAGGGGACACTGAAGCTTTCTTT,CASSQSAVSRGDTEAFF
.,TRBJ1-5,.,TRBV27,TGTGCCAGCTCCCCCTACGCGGATTATAGCAATCAGCCCCAGCATTTT,CASSPYADYSNQPQHF
.,TRBJ1-1,many,TRBV3-1,TGTGCCAGCAGCCAAGCTTCGAACACTGAAGCTTTCTTT,CASSQASNTEAFF
TRBD1,TRBJ1-1,.,TRBV20-1,TGCAGTGCTAGTAGGGACAGGGGATTGAACACTGAAGCTTTCTTT,CSASRDRGLNTEAFF
.,TRBJ1-3,.,TRBV6-5,TGTGCCAGCAGTTACTCGATTTCAGGTTCAGGAAACACCATATATTTT,CASSYSISGSGNTIYF